Each of the 24 T cell receptor beta chains below was sequenced from the same sample in a study of T cells after yellow fever vaccination. TCRdb analysed the 5' RACE reads with MiXCR anew, one entry per CDR3 protein. The sample lists fewer than 350,000 distinct CDR3 sequences, roughly 3.5% seen once, with roughly a quarter in the top ten. Sequences were derived from PBMCs, sampled on the day of the yellow fever booster vaccination. All receptors derive from a man younger than 35 who received the YFV17D yellow fever vaccine.

This clonotype was seen ten or more times. The chain links TRBV23-1 to TRBJ1-5, with 7 bases fitting TRBD1. TRBV23-1 is filed as an ORF, its function uncertain. CDR3 length: 14 amino acids. V lost 2 bases, J lost 6 bases, and 4 bases stayed unmatched. CDR3 amino acids: CASSQRQGGQPQHF. For the CDR3, the DNA is TGCGCCAGCAGTCAAAGACAGGGCGGTCAGCCCCAGCATTTT.

This clonotype was seen only a few times. The chain carries TRBV20-1 and TRBJ2-3, with D tentatively TRBD2 (7 bases). The CDR3 is 15 residues long. The germline V and J ends were trimmed by 3 bases and 2 bases, with 15 bases remaining between them. Looked up from germline, CDR1 is DFQATT and CDR2 is SNEGSKA (reference sequence). Written as DNA, the CDR3 is TGCAGTGCTAGGGGGGGGGGCGGAGCCACAGATACGCAGTATTTT. Translating it yields CSARGGGGATDTQYF.

This clonotype was seen only a few times. The chain combines TRBV7-9 with TRBJ1-6, with D possibly being TRBD1 (6 bases). The CDR3 sequence is 17 residues long. The V and J ends lost 5 bases and 7 bases respectively, with 21 bases between them. CDR1 is SEHNR and CDR2 is FQNEAQ in the germline V gene (reference sequence). The CDR3 loop is CASSGEKQGWANSPLHF. The DNA for the CDR3 is TGTGCCAGCAGCGGTGAAAAACAGGGCTGGGCGAATTCACCCCTCCACTTT.

At least ten counts were recorded for this clonotype. The J gene is TRBJ1-6, the V gene TRBV6-5; D is uncertain. V lost 5 bases and J lost 4, with 12 bases in between. The CDR3 consists of 15 residues. Germline V lookup: CDR1 MNHEY, CDR2 SVGAGI. The chain's CDR3 is CASSPVSSYNSPLHF. CDR3 nucleotide sequence: TGTGCCAGCAGTCCTGTATCGAGTTATAATTCACCCCTCCACTTT.

The chain combines TRBV29-1 with TRBJ2-1; D unresolved. Germline V gene data show CDR1 as SQVTM and CDR2 as ANQGSEA. This CDR3 is built from 10 residues. V lost 7 bases, J lost 10 bases, and 11 bases lay in between. DNA of the CDR3: TGCAGCGCCTGGGGTAGGGAGCAGTTCTTC. Translating it yields CSAWGREQFF.

This clonotype appeared many times. V and J are TRBV14 and TRBJ1-6; TRBD1 aligns across 8 bases. The trim removed 4 bases at V and 5 bases at J, leaving 13 bases unmatched. The CDR3 consists of 18 residues. CDR1 is SGHDN, CDR2 FVKESK, per germline. The CDR3 region is CASSRTGQEPFDNSPLHF. CDR3 DNA sequence: TGTGCCAGCAGCCGAACGGGACAGGAGCCCTTCGATAATTCACCCCTCCACTTT.

This clonotype was counted at least ten times. The chain recombines TRBV24-1 with TRBJ2-1; possibly TRBD1 for D (5 bases). V dropped 2 bases and J dropped 0 bases, with 16 bases sitting between them. Germline V lookup: CDR1 KGHDR, CDR2 SFDVKD. The CDR3 covers 18 residues. The CDR3 sequence is CATSDSNRSSSSYNEQFF. The DNA of the CDR3 is TGTGCCACCAGTGATTCAAACAGGTCTTCGAGCTCCTACAATGAGCAGTTCTTC.

This clonotype was counted at least ten times. The rearrangement joins TRBV7-9 to TRBJ1-2; tentatively, D is TRBD1 (5 bases). Germline CDR1 reads SEHNR; CDR2 reads FQNEAQ (reference sequence). Trimming took 3 bases from V and 6 from J, leaving 17 bases between them. The length of the CDR3 is 15 residues. For the CDR3, the DNA is TGTGCCAGCAGCTTGACAGACTACGGGAGGGATGGCTACACCTTC. Its protein product is CASSLTDYGRDGYTF.

This clonotype has only a few counts. The rearrangement joins TRBV20-1 to TRBJ1-5; D unresolved. V was clipped by 1 base and J by 2 bases, with 9 bases between them. This CDR3 is 14 amino acids long. Germline CDR1 is DFQATT and CDR2 is SNEGSKA (reference sequence). The CDR3 here is CSARVPGGNQPQHF. CDR3 nucleotide sequence: TGCAGTGCTAGAGTACCCGGGGGCAATCAGCCCCAGCATTTT.

The V and J genes are TRBV7-2 and TRBJ1-1, with 7 bases that match TRBD1. Germline V lookup: CDR1 SGHTA, CDR2 FQGNSA. The trim removed 4 bases at V and 6 bases at J, leaving 14 bases unmatched. This CDR3 spans 16 amino acids. As DNA, the CDR3 is TGTGCCAGCAGCTCCTTTAACAGGGGCGTTGGGGCTGAAGCTTTCTTT. Translating it yields CASSSFNRGVGAEAFF.

The chain has TRBV10-3 and TRBJ1-2, with D perhaps matching TRBD1 (6 bases). The CDR3 has 15 amino acids. With 10 bases removed from V and 0 bases from J, the gap between germline ends came to 18 bases. Germline CDR1 is ENHRY and CDR2 is SYGVKD. In DNA form, the CDR3 reads TGTGCCACGCTAACTAGACAGGCCACTAACTATGGCTACACCTTC. Protein sequence: CATLTRQATNYGYTF.

There are many counts of this clonotype. CDR3 residues: CASSPTGIPEAFF. The DNA for the CDR3 is TGTGCCAGCAGCCCCACAGGGATCCCTGAAGCTTTCTTT. The chain couples TRBV6-1 to TRBJ1-1; D is possibly TRBD1 (6 bases). Looked up from germline, CDR1 is MNHNS and CDR2 is SASEGT. V lost 6 bases to trimming and J lost 6 bases, with 14 bases between them. This CDR3 region has 13 residues.

The V call is TRBV4-1, the J call TRBJ2-3, with D possibly being TRBD1 (6 bases). V shed 1 base and J shed 2 bases, with 16 bases lying between them. The CDR3 totals 17 residues. Per the germline V gene, CDR1 is MGHRA and CDR2 is YSYEKL. The CDR3 loop reads CASSQGPPSGATDTQYF. For the CDR3, the DNA is TGCGCCAGCAGCCAAGGACCTCCCTCAGGGGCCACAGATACGCAGTATTTT.

This clonotype was recorded many times. This chain links TRBV5-1 with TRBJ2-5; 9 bases map to TRBD1. The V gene's germline CDR1 is SGHRS and CDR2 YFSETQ. The CDR3 is made up of 13 amino acids. J gave up 5 bases and V 3 bases, and 2 bases lay outside the gene matches. This chain's CDR3 is CASSYGQGETQYF. The CDR3 DNA is TGCGCCAGCAGCTACGGACAGGGGGAGACCCAGTACTTC.

The chain combines TRBV7-2 with TRBJ2-2; TRBD1 matches 9 bases. Germline trimming cut 4 bases from V and 4 bases from J; bases unmatched to any gene: 4. The CDR3 length is 15 residues. Germline-derived CDR1 and CDR2 are SGHTA and FQGNSA. Written as DNA, the CDR3 is TGTGCCAGCAGCTACCGGGACAGGGTCACCGGGGAGCTGTTTTTT. It specifies CASSYRDRVTGELFF.

This clonotype has a count of ten or more. The V and J genes are TRBV6-2 or TRBV6-3 and TRBJ2-3; 9 nucleotides agree with TRBD1. Germline V gene sequence: CDR1 MNHEY, CDR2 SVGEGT. V shed 6 bases and J 1 base; nucleotides not matched to a gene: 5. CDR3 size: 15 residues. This CDR3 reads CASRLRDRGTDTQYF. The CDR3, as DNA: TGTGCCAGCAGGCTTAGGGACAGGGGCACAGATACGCAGTATTTT.

The rearrangement links TRBV5-1 to TRBJ2-3; 10 positions match TRBD2. Unmatched junction bases numbered 16, after V lost 2 bases and J lost 4 bases. There are 19 residues in the CDR3. Germline assignment: CDR1 SGHRS and CDR2 YFSETQ. CDR3 in amino acids: CASSLRTSGLVRGADTQYF. The CDR3 bases are TGCGCCAGCAGCTTAAGGACTAGCGGTCTTGTACGGGGGGCAGATACGCAGTATTTT.

In this sample, this clonotype turned up a few times. The V call is TRBV25-1, the J call TRBJ2-7; TRBD2 matches 10 bases. The J segment lost 6 bases and the V segment lost 8 bases, leaving 10 bases of the junction unmatched. The CDR3 is 14 residues long. Germline V gene data show CDR1 as MGHDK and CDR2 as SYGVNS. CDR3 region: CASSISGGVSEQYF. The CDR3 DNA reads as TGTGCCAGCTCGATAAGCGGGGGGGTTAGCGAGCAGTACTTC.

This clonotype came up a few times. The chain is built from TRBV7-6 and TRBJ2-5; the match to TRBD1 covers 8 bases. CDR1 and CDR2 (germline): SGHVS, FNYEAQ. The CDR3 loop spans 18 amino acids. V lost 1 base and J lost 3; bases outside the gene matches: 13. The CDR3 DNA reads as TGTGCCAGCAGCTTAGTCGGCAGGGGGCCTCTCCGAAAAGAGACCCAGTACTTC. Its translation: CASSLVGRGPLRKETQYF.

The table lists this clonotype with many counts. The CDR3 sequence: CASSRGRVVGYTF. CDR3 DNA sequence: TGTGCCAGCAGCCGCGGCAGGGTCGTTGGCTACACCTTC. This chain connects TRBV4-2 to TRBJ1-2; possible D gene TRBD1, 5 bases. This CDR3 has 13 residues. V was pared by 4 bases and J by 7 bases, with 13 bases between. Germline CDR1 reads LGHNA; CDR2 reads YNFKEQ.

This clonotype was counted ten times or more. The chain carries TRBV19 and TRBJ2-7, with 8 bases aligning to TRBD2. The length of the CDR3 is 13 residues. CDR1 is LNHDA and CDR2 is SQIVND in the germline V gene (reference sequence). With V trimmed by 11 bases and J by 2 bases, 8 bases remained unmatched. The chain's CDR3 is CAGTSGPTYEQYF. The DNA for the CDR3 is TGTGCCGGAACTAGCGGTCCCACCTACGAGCAGTACTTC. Drawing the rest from reference TRBV19 and TRBJ2-7, the complete variable domain is DGGITQSPKYLFRKEGQNVTLSCEQNLNHDAMYWYRQDPGQGLRLIYYSQIVNDFQKGDIAEGYSVSREKKESFPLTVTSAQKNPTAFYLCAGTSGPTYEQYFGPGTRLTVT.

This clonotype was seen a handful of times. The chain employs TRBV12-3 or TRBV12-4 and TRBJ1-4; 7 positions match TRBD1. This CDR3 has 13 residues. V dropped 3 bases and J dropped 6; count of bases not matched to a gene: 1. CDR3 loop: CASSFTGDEKLFF. CDR3 bases: TGTGCCAGCAGTTTTACAGGGGATGAAAAACTGTTTTTT.

Ten or more counts support this clonotype. The rearrangement uses TRBV7-3 and TRBJ2-2; D unresolved. Germline V CDR1 and CDR2: SGHTA, FQGTGA. The CDR3 extends over 13 amino acids. The V end was cut by 5 bases, the J end by 5 bases, with 9 bases between. CDR3 loop: CASSLQETGELFF. The CDR3 coding sequence is TGTGCCAGCAGCCTGCAGGAGACCGGGGAGCTGTTTTTT.

There are many counts of this clonotype. The chain couples TRBV2 to TRBJ2-7; 11 bases agree with TRBD2. V lost 7 bases and J lost 3; bases outside the gene matches: 8. The CDR3 extends over 15 amino acids. Germline V gene sequence: CDR1 SNHLY, CDR2 FYNNEI. This CDR3 reads CASNLKLAGDYEQYF. The CDR3 region has the DNA TGTGCCAGCAACCTAAAACTAGCGGGGGACTACGAGCAGTACTTC.